The present T cell receptor beta chain was sequenced within a study of cytomegalovirus exposure and HLA in healthy donors (dated by TCRdb to about 2017). Background for the entire study: According to a later analysis, the 120 or so validation repertoires were produced on the same platform as the approximately 600 repertoires of the first cohort. The study aimed to test whether cataloging public T cell receptors could reveal signatures of past pathogen exposure. Besides the first cohort of around 670 subjects, a separate validation cohort made up of 120 different subjects was used. To predict cytomegalovirus infection status, the study combined high-throughput TCR immunosequencing, statistical association of individual TCRs with disease status, and machine learning.

Per the germline V gene, MGHDK is the CDR1 and SYGVNS is the CDR2. The CDR3 spans 13 residues, from the cysteine through the phenylalanine. The sequence is cut down to CDR3 DNA, 39 bases in frame from base 1. The V and J ends are trimmed by 3 bases and 4 bases, leaving 9 bases between them. Donors formed part of the validation cohort, which comprised some 120 subjects and was distinct from the first cohort of 550 to 850 subjects. Study-level results and caveats: In the study, around 150 TCR beta chains were listed as associated with cytomegalovirus. The validation cohort had no HLA typing available for a later analysis, so co-occurrence within that cohort was assessed over all 120 or so repertoires. The classifier was reported to diagnose cytomegalovirus status with high specificity and sensitivity in both the original cohort and the validation cohort. The authors suggested that the approach could potentially be extended to other disease states and immunological phenotypes. Subsequent analysis determined that TCRs grouped into clusters in the first cohort also showed a tendency toward co-occurrence across the 120 or so validation repertoires, and 85% to 95% of cluster scores exceeded 0. A few of the identified cytomegalovirus-associated TCR beta chains were confirmed in vitro to be specific for cytomegalovirus antigens. Most TCR sequences were seen in very few donors, while some public TCRs were found in many individuals.

Concerning this clone: Its antigen remains unidentified. Nothing much larger sits one base from this clone, and base qualities are not available.

The library came from the immunoSEQ multiplex PCR assay. The paper's data handling went like this. A statistical classification framework was built to diagnose cytomegalovirus status from the catalog of TCR beta chain sequences. Here the immuneACCESS table is served through TCRdb, limited to in-frame sequences with V and J called. Missing clones are a known gap in these copies; in checked studies unresolved V genes cover under half, and the rest lacks a known reason. V, J and clone size derive from that table, while D and trimming were established from the DNA sequence. The sample table contains approximately 140,000 clones; only one count was recorded for roughly nine tenths of them. Roughly 3% of the sample goes to the ten largest clones.

Sequencing was carried out using PBMCs. Recombination linked TRBV25-1 to TRBJ1-1, with the D gene not confidently named. The receptor's source is a man between 18 and 29 years old in good health and CMV-seronegative. The DNA is as follows: TGTGCCAGCAGTGAGTGGACTCGCACTGAAGCTTTCTTT. Its translation reads: CASSEWTRTEAFF.